Each of the 32 T cell receptor beta chains below was sequenced from the same sample in a study of regulatory T cells in long-lasting Graves disease. Libraries of TCR beta came from iRepertoire HTBI primers plus Arm-PCR of CDR3 regions. TCRdb redid the calling of the multiplex PCR reads with MiXCR, one entry per CDR3 protein. The data show 500,000 to 700,000 distinct CDR3 sequences, around 15% seen once. The time point was: newly diagnosed GD, antithyroid drugs for less than 3 months. Extracted PBMC RNA gave rise to the TCR library. The same sample was also studied in work on T cells in Graves' hyperthyroidism and ophthalmopathy.

The specimen was peripheral blood mononuclear cells (PBMCs), collected at new diagnosis, from a patient treated with antithyroid drugs. The receptors were gathered from a woman aged 25 to 39 with Graves disease.

This clonotype was recorded many times. V usage is TRBV6-5 and J usage is TRBJ2-7; D call uncertain. Germline CDR1 and CDR2: MNHEY and SVGAGI. The CDR3 runs to 13 residues. V lost 4 bases and J 2 bases, leaving 9 bases between the germline ends. In DNA form, the CDR3 reads TGTGCCAGCAGTTCTCTCTCGGCCTACGAGCAGTACTTC. Translation: CASSSLSAYEQYF.

This clonotype was seen many times. This sequence joins TRBV29-1 and TRBJ1-5; D call uncertain. CDR3 size: 12 residues. V was shortened by 5 bases and J by 0 bases, with 5 bases between the two germline ends. Per the germline V gene, CDR1 is SQVTM and CDR2 is ANQGSEA. CDR3 residues: CSVKASNQPQHF. In nucleotides, the CDR3 is TGCAGCGTTAAAGCTAGCAATCAGCCCCAGCATTTT.

This clonotype occurred a few times. CDR3 region: CASSSRANNYGYTF. The CDR3 DNA reads as TGCGCCAGCAGCTCGCGGGCCAATAACTATGGCTACACCTTC. V usage is TRBV5-1 and J usage is TRBJ1-2, with D hard to call. Per the germline V gene, CDR1 is SGHRS and CDR2 is YFSETQ. CDR3 size: 14 residues. Trimming took 3 bases from V and 1 from J, leaving 10 bases between them.

This clonotype was counted a few times. The chain combines TRBV28 with TRBJ2-3; D may be TRBD1 or TRBD2 (5 bases each). CDR1 is MDHEN, CDR2 SYDVKM, per germline. This CDR3 region has 15 residues. Trimming left V 6 bases short and J 0 bases short, with 13 bases between. The CDR3 here is CASSSRDESTDTQYF. DNA for the CDR3: TGTGCCAGCAGCTCCCGGGACGAGAGCACAGATACGCAGTATTTT.

Concerning this clonotype itself: A much larger clone is a single base away; this may be a read error. This chain connects TRBV6-2 or TRBV6-3 to TRBJ2-2, with D unresolved. Germline assignment: CDR1 MNHEY and CDR2 SVGEGT. V shed 6 bases and J shed 0 bases, with 14 bases lying between them. This CDR3 is built from 16 residues. CDR3 nucleotides: TGTGCCAGCAGGGGCACCCGGGCCTCGAACACCGGGGAGCTGTTTTTT. As protein: CASRGTRASNTGELFF.

This clonotype was detected many times. V usage is TRBV28 and J usage is TRBJ1-5; 7 bases map to TRBD1. Germline CDR1 reads MDHEN; CDR2 reads SYDVKM. The CDR3 extends over 16 amino acids. V lost 7 bases and J lost 4; bases outside the gene matches: 13. CDR3 residues: CASTPLRAGGNQPQHF. The CDR3 nucleotides read TGTGCCAGCACCCCCCTGAGGGCAGGGGGGAATCAGCCCCAGCATTTT.

This clonotype has ten or more counts. The rearrangement joins TRBV12-3 or TRBV12-4 to TRBJ1-4, with TRBD1 matching 7 bases. The CDR3 covers 15 residues. The V and J ends lost 5 bases and 7 bases, in that order; junction bases with no gene match: 10. The CDR3 protein is CASSITGVMGEKLFF. DNA for the CDR3: TGTGCCAGCAGTATCACAGGGGTGATGGGTGAAAAACTGTTTTTT.

This clonotype was seen ten or more times. The chain recombines TRBV6-1 with TRBJ2-5, with D perhaps matching TRBD2 (6 bases). This CDR3 spans 13 amino acids. The germline V gene has CDR1 MNHNS and CDR2 SASEGT. V lost 5 bases to trimming and J lost 5 bases, with 12 bases between them. The CDR3 region is CASSLAGKETQYF. In nucleotides, the CDR3 is TGTGCCAGCAGTCTGGCGGGGAAGGAGACCCAGTACTTC.

This clonotype showed up many times. The gene calls are TRBV7-9 and TRBJ2-7; TRBD2 matches at 7 bases. Germline V gene data show CDR1 as SEHNR and CDR2 as FQNEAQ (reference sequence). This CDR3 has 15 residues. J lost 5 bases, V lost 1 base, and 8 bases had no gene match. Here the CDR3 reads CASSLDLLARNEQYF. The CDR3 DNA is TGTGCCAGCAGCTTAGATTTACTAGCGAGGAACGAGCAGTACTTC.

This clonotype was observed many times. The chain carries TRBV5-1 and TRBJ2-1, with D hard to call. CDR1 is SGHRS, CDR2 YFSETQ, per germline. V was shortened by 2 bases and J by 1 base, with 7 bases between the two germline ends. The CDR3 runs 14 residues. Here the CDR3 reads CASSFLGSYNEQFF. The DNA of the CDR3 is TGCGCCAGCAGCTTTTTGGGATCCTACAATGAGCAGTTCTTC.

This clonotype has a count of ten or more. This chain uses TRBV2 with TRBJ2-3; D assignment may be TRBD1 or TRBD2 (6 bases each). V gave up 8 bases and J gave up 5 bases, with 20 bases separating them. Germline CDR1 reads SNHLY; CDR2 reads FYNNEI. This CDR3 has 15 amino acids. In DNA form, the CDR3 reads TGTGCCAGCGTCCAGCGGGCCCGAGGGGGAGATACGCAGTATTTT. Its protein is CASVQRARGGDTQYF.

This clonotype was seen at least ten times. The CDR3 reads CASITEGLGNSPLHF. CDR3 sequence (DNA): TGTGCCAGCATAACTGAGGGCTTAGGGAATTCACCCCTCCACTTT. This chain links TRBV28 with TRBJ1-6; D is unclear. The V gene's germline CDR1 is MDHEN and CDR2 SYDVKM. This CDR3 spans 15 amino acids. V lost 7 bases to trimming and J lost 7 bases, with 17 bases between them.

This clonotype was detected ten times or more. V and J are TRBV10-3 and TRBJ1-5; D is possibly TRBD1 (6 bases). The CDR3 spans 13 residues. V lost 7 bases and J lost 5, with 12 bases in between. Germline-derived CDR1 and CDR2 are ENHRY and SYGVKD. The CDR3 DNA follows: TGTGCCATCACCGAGGGGGGGGATCAGCCCCAGCATTTT. Its translation is CAITEGGDQPQHF.

The V and J genes are TRBV6-1 and TRBJ2-5, with 7 bases lining up with TRBD2. J lost 1 base, V lost 3 bases, and 14 bases had no gene match. There are 18 residues in the CDR3. The germline gives CDR1 MNHNS, CDR2 SASEGT. For the CDR3, the DNA is TGTGCCAGCAGTGACCCTGGAGAGAGCGGGGCCTCCCAAGAGACCCAGTACTTC. Its protein product is CASSDPGESGASQETQYF.

In regard to this clonotype: A much larger clone lies a single base off, so this may be a read error. This chain uses TRBV6-1 with TRBJ2-5; 8 bases are shared with TRBD2. The V segment lost 4 bases and the J segment 5 bases; nucleotides outside the gene matches: 9. CDR1 is MNHNS, CDR2 SASEGT, per germline. This CDR3 has 15 residues. The CDR3 nucleotides are TGTGCCAGCAGTGTACTAGCGGAAGTTAGGGAGACCCAGTACTTC. It specifies CASSVLAEVRETQYF.

This clonotype was observed a handful of times. The J gene is TRBJ1-4, the V gene TRBV27; no definite D call. Between the trimmed V and J ends, which lost 4 bases and 8 bases, there was a span of 11 bases. CDR3 length: 13 residues. CDR1 is MNHEY and CDR2 is SMNVEV in the germline V gene (reference sequence). The CDR3 DNA reads as TGTGCCAGCAGTTGGGCGGAGAGGGAAAAACTGTTTTTT. Its protein is CASSWAEREKLFF. The full variable domain, in which reference TRBV27 and TRBJ1-4 provide the parts outside the CDR3, is EAQVTQNPRYLITVTGKKLTVTCSQNMNHEYMSWYRQDPGLGLRQIYYSMNVEVTDKGDVPEGYKVSRKEKRNFPLILESPSPNQTSLYFCASSWAEREKLFFGSGTQLSVL.

This clonotype was found many times. The V call is TRBV7-9, the J call TRBJ1-1; D is perhaps TRBD1 (5 bases). This CDR3 is 13 amino acids long. V was pared by 2 bases and J by 5 bases, with 9 bases between. Germline assignment: CDR1 SEHNR and CDR2 FQNEAQ (reference sequence). The CDR3: CASSLKGETEAFF. The CDR3 coding sequence is TGTGCCAGCAGCTTAAAAGGGGAGACTGAAGCTTTCTTT. Full variable domain (rest looked up from reference TRBV7-9 and TRBJ1-1): DTGVSQNPRHKITKRGQNVTFRCDPISEHNRLYWYRQTLGQGPEFLTYFQNEAQLEKSRLLSDRFSAERPKGSFSTLEIQRTEQGDSAMYLCASSLKGETEAFFGQGTRLTVV.

This sequence joins TRBV12-3 or TRBV12-4 and TRBJ2-3; TRBD1 matches 9 bases. The length of the CDR3 is 16 residues. The V gene end was trimmed by 8 bases and the J gene end by 0 bases; junction bases not matched to a gene: 9. This chain's CDR3 is CASSPMGQGSTDTQYF. CDR3 in DNA: TGTGCCAGCTCACCAATGGGACAGGGAAGCACAGATACGCAGTATTTT.

This clonotype was seen repeatedly, ten times or more. The rearrangement uses TRBV28 and TRBJ2-7, with 10 bases lining up with TRBD2. The CDR3 totals 14 residues. Germline CDR1 reads MDHEN; CDR2 reads SYDVKM. With V trimmed by 6 bases and J by 5 bases, 7 bases remained unmatched. The DNA for the CDR3 is TGTGCCAGCAGACTGACTAGCGGGTTCGACGAGCAGTACTTC. This codes for CASRLTSGFDEQYF. The full variable domain, completed using reference TRBV28 and TRBJ2-7, is DVKVTQSSRYLVKRTGEKVFLECVQDMDHENMFWYRQDPGLGLRLIYFSYDVKMKEKGDIPEGYSVSREKKERFSLILESASTNQTSMYLCASRLTSGFDEQYFGPGTRLTVT.

This clonotype appeared many times. The chain uses TRBV11-2 and TRBJ2-6; TRBD1 aligns across 9 bases. Germline CDR1 reads SGHAT; CDR2 reads FQNNGV. The CDR3 loop spans 18 amino acids. V lost 3 bases, J lost 0 bases, and 6 bases stayed unmatched. The CDR3 is CASSFRGQGFSGANVLTF. CDR3 in DNA: TGTGCCAGCAGCTTTCGGGGACAGGGTTTCTCTGGGGCCAACGTCCTGACTTTC.

As for this clonotype: A much larger clone sits a single nucleotide away, making a read error possible. The chain carries TRBV12-3 or TRBV12-4 and TRBJ2-7; D uncertain. The CDR3 consists of 13 residues. CDR3 sequence: CASSVVVAYEQHF. CDR3 nucleotide sequence: TGTGCCAGCAGTGTCGTAGTTGCGTACGAGCAGCACTTC.

This chain joins TRBV20-1 and TRBJ2-2, with 9 bases lining up with TRBD1. Looked up from germline, CDR1 is DFQATT and CDR2 is SNEGSKA (reference sequence). The V segment lost 1 base and the J segment 4 bases; nucleotides outside the gene matches: 16. The CDR3 is made up of 19 amino acids. CDR3 in amino acids: CSARGGTGPTSIVTGELFF. DNA of the CDR3: TGCAGTGCTAGAGGGGGGACAGGGCCCACCTCGATTGTCACCGGGGAGCTGTTTTTT.

This sequence joins TRBV6-2 or TRBV6-3 and TRBJ2-1; 9 positions match TRBD1. The CDR3 contains 15 residues. The trim removed 4 bases at V and 7 bases at J, leaving 8 bases unmatched. Germline CDR1 MNHEY, CDR2 SVGEGT. The CDR3 DNA sequence: TGTGCCAGCAGTTTCACAGGGGGCGCGTTTAATGAGCAGTTCTTC. It yields the protein CASSFTGGAFNEQFF.

This clonotype appeared a few times. The chain recombines TRBV7-9 with TRBJ1-4; TRBD1 matches at 8 bases. The CDR3 length is 15 residues. The germline CDR1 and CDR2 sequences are SEHNR and FQNEAQ (reference sequence). The ends lost 2 bases at V and 4 bases at J; junction bases unmatched: 3. DNA for the CDR3: TGTGCCAGCAGCTTAAAGGGACAGGTTAATGAAAAACTGTTTTTT. It specifies CASSLKGQVNEKLFF.

This clonotype was recorded at least ten times. This chain uses TRBV27 with TRBJ2-2; TRBD2 agrees at 11 bases. The CDR3 contains 19 residues. Germline V lookup: CDR1 MNHEY, CDR2 SMNVEV (reference sequence). The ends lost 4 bases at V and 2 bases at J; junction bases unmatched: 12. The CDR3 protein is CASSSIGLAGSSNTGELFF. DNA for the CDR3: TGTGCCAGCAGTTCTATAGGACTAGCGGGCTCTAGTAACACCGGGGAGCTGTTTTTT.

The chain recombines TRBV29-1 with TRBJ1-2; TRBD1 might be the D (5 bases). CDR1 and CDR2 from the germline V gene are SQVTM and ANQGSEA. Trimming cost V 4 bases and J 8 bases, with 11 bases left between them. The CDR3 has 11 amino acids. The CDR3 is CSVGQGGGYTF. CDR3 DNA: TGCAGCGTTGGGCAGGGAGGAGGCTACACCTTC.

A remark on this clonotype: A read error is possible here, since a much larger clone lies one base away. The rearrangement links TRBV7-2 to TRBJ2-1, with unresolved D. The CDR3 totals 12 residues. CDR1 is SGHTA, CDR2 FQGNSA, per germline. V lost 5 bases, J lost 9 bases, and 11 bases lay in between. The CDR3 bases are TGTGCCAGCAGCCTTCCGACCAGTGAGCAGTTCTTC. It encodes CASSLPTSEQFF.

This clonotype has more than one count but fewer than ten. The chain recombines TRBV18 with TRBJ2-3; 7 nucleotides align to TRBD2. Germline V gives CDR1 KGHSH, CDR2 LQKENI. CDR3 length equals 16 residues. With 0 bases clipped from V and 4 bases from J, the junction kept 7 bases outside the gene matches. The CDR3 spells CASSPPREGPADTQYF. CDR3 coding DNA: TGTGCCAGCTCACCACCGAGGGAGGGACCCGCAGATACGCAGTATTTT. The full variable domain, completed using reference TRBV18 and TRBJ2-3, is NAGVMQNPRHLVRRRGQEARLRCSPMKGHSHVYWYRQLPEEGLKFMVYLQKENIIDESGMPKERFSAEFPKEGPSILRIQQVVRGDSAAYFCASSPPREGPADTQYFGPGTRLTVL.

The table lists this clonotype with a few counts. CDR3: CASSEANRAGGTDTQYF. CDR3 coding DNA: TGTGCCAGCAGTGAAGCGAATAGGGCAGGTGGGACAGATACGCAGTATTTT. The rearrangement joins TRBV6-2 or TRBV6-3 to TRBJ2-3; D is undetermined. This CDR3 has 17 residues. V shed 5 bases and J shed 3 bases, with 21 bases lying between them. Germline assignment: CDR1 MNHEY and CDR2 SVGEGT.

This clonotype was detected a few times. The chain uses TRBV7-3 and TRBJ2-5, with 7 nucleotides matching TRBD1. The CDR3 loop spans 15 amino acids. With V trimmed by 0 bases and J by 4 bases, 5 bases remained unmatched. In germline, CDR1 is SGHTA, CDR2 FQGTGA. The CDR3 sequence: CASSLTRTGGETQYF. The CDR3 nucleotides read TGTGCCAGCAGCTTAACCCGGACAGGCGGAGAGACCCAGTACTTC.

In this sample, this clonotype turned up many times. The chain recombines TRBV9 with TRBJ2-5, with 7 bases aligning to TRBD2. V shed 3 bases and J 2 bases; nucleotides not matched to a gene: 10. In germline, CDR1 is SGDLS, CDR2 YYNGEE. The CDR3 contains 16 residues. CDR3 DNA: TGTGCCAGCAGCGGTACTAGCGCTGCCCCTCAAGAGACCCAGTACTTC. As protein: CASSGTSAAPQETQYF.

Concerning this clonotype itself: A much larger clone sits a single nucleotide away, making a read error possible. The rearrangement links TRBV11-2 to TRBJ1-5; TRBD1 aligns across 11 bases. Germline V gene data show CDR1 as SGHAT and CDR2 as FQNNGV. This CDR3 comprises 15 residues. DNA of the CDR3: TGTGCCAGCAGCTTTGGACAGGGGGCGTTTCAGCTCCAGCATTTT. It codes for CASSFGQGAFQLQHF.